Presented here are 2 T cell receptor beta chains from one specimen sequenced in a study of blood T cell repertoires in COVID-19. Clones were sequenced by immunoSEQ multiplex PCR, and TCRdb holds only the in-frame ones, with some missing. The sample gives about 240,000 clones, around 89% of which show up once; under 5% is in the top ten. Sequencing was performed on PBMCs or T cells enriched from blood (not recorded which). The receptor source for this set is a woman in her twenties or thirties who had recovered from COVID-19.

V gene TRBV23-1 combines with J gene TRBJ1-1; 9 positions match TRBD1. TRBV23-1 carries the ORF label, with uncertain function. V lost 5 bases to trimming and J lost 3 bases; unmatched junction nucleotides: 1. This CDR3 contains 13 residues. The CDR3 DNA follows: TGCGCCAGCAGTAGGGACAGGGACACTGAAGCTTTCTTT. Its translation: CASSRDRDTEAFF.

CDR3 residues: CATSIPRLAIGELFF. As DNA, the CDR3 is TGTGCCACCAGCATACCACGACTAGCGATCGGGGAGCTGTTTTTT. The V gene is TRBV15, the J gene TRBJ2-2, with TRBD2 matching over 8 bases. This CDR3 is built from 15 residues. Germline lookup yields CDR1 LNHNV and CDR2 YYDKDF (reference sequence). Trimming at V came to 4 bases and at J to 7 bases, leaving 8 bases not matched to a gene.